This T cell receptor beta chain was obtained from a study of Ad26.COV2.S vaccination and SARS-CoV-2 variants. Regarding treatment: 15 to 20 received Ad26.COV2.S at low or high dose, single or two shots; a few received placebo; per-sample allocation not given. Repertoires come from day 63 after the first vaccine or placebo injection. This clone was found once. Sequenced by immunoSEQ multiplex PCR; TCRdb stores in-frame clones only, minus some. The data show about 450,000 clones, with 80% to 90% seen just once and about 2.7% held by the top ten. Germline V gives CDR1 ENHRY, CDR2 SYGVKD. The CDR3 is 14 amino acids. The V segment lost 6 bases and the J segment 8 bases; nucleotides outside the gene matches: 9.

The sequence was obtained from a person aged 18 to 65 who received the Ad26.COV2.S COVID-19 vaccine or a placebo. The rearrangement joins TRBV10-3 to TRBJ1-4; TRBD1 matches 7 bases. Material: peripheral blood, obtained in a trial of Ad26.COV2.S vaccine versus placebo. CDR3 region: CAIRGPGQNEKLFF. The CDR3 DNA sequence: TGTGCCATCAGGGGTCCGGGACAGAACGAAAAACTGTTTTTT.